This T cell receptor (beta chain) was captured by sequencing in a study of CD8+ T cells in alopecia areata. Study background: Patients given treatment had severity scored by the percentage of scalp area affected.

cDNA reverse transcribed from extracted RNA served as the sequencing template. The assay was immunoSEQ multiplex PCR, and TCRdb's table has in-frame clones only and misses some. This sample has about 120,000 clones, with about 50% found just once. This CDR3 contains 18 residues. Germline V lookup: CDR1 MGHRA, CDR2 YSYEKL. The trim removed 4 bases at V and 0 bases at J, leaving 11 bases unmatched. The treatment here: oral pan-JAK inhibitor, 5-10 mg twice daily. This clonotype was obtained from a human donor with alopecia areata. The sample here was CD4+ T cells sorted from blood, taken at week 4, from a patient treated with tofacitinib. The chain employs TRBV4-1 and TRBJ1-5; TRBD1 matches 8 bases. The CDR3 region is CASSLTAGTGYSNQPQHF. The DNA of the CDR3 is TGCGCCAGCAGCCTCACGGCCGGGACAGGTTATAGCAATCAGCCCCAGCATTTT.